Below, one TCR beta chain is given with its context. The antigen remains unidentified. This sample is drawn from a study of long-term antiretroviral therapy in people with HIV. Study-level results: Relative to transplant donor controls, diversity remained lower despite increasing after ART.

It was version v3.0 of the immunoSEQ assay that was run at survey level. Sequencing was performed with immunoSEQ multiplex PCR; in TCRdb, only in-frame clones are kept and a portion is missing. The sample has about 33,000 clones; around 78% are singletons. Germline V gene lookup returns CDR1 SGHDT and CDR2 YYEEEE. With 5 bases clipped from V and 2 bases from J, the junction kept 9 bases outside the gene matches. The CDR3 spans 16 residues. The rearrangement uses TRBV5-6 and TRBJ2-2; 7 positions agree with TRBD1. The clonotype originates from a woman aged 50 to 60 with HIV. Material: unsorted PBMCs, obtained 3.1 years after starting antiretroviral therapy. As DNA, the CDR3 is TGTGCCAGCAGTTACACCGGGACAGCCAACACCGGGGAGCTGTTTTTT. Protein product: CASSYTGTANTGELFF.